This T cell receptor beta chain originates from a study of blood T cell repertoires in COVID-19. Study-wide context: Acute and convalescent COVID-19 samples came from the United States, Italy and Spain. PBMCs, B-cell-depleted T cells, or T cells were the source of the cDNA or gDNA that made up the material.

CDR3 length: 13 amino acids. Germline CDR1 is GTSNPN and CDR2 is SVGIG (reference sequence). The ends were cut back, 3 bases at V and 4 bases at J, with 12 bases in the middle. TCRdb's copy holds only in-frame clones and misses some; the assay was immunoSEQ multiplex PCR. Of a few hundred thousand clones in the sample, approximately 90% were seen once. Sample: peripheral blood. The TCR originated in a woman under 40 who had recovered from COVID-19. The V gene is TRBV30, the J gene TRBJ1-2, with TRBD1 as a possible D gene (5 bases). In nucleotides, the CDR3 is TGTGCCTGGAGCGATCCGGGGGGCTATGGCTACACCTTC. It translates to CAWSDPGGYGYTF.